This T cell receptor beta chain is from a study of blood T cell repertoires in COVID-19. Whole-study context: Donors in the United States, Italy and Spain gave samples during acute or convalescent COVID-19.

Trimming stripped 0 bases from V and 6 bases from J, with 5 bases between. The CDR3 extends over 12 amino acids. From germline, CDR1 is LGHNA and CDR2 YSLEER. The authors' processing: Reference gene primer amplification in the assay estimated nucleated cell counts. Clones were read by immunoSEQ multiplex PCR, and TCRdb kept only the in-frame ones, dropping some. The DNA gave D and trimming, while V, J and clone size come from that table. The sample includes about 59,000 clones, approximately 85% of them seen just once. This clonotype was obtained from a human donor in a cohort sampled during active COVID-19. Material for sequencing was peripheral blood. The chain links TRBV4-3 to TRBJ1-2; perhaps TRBD1 as D (5 bases). CDR3 region: CASSQEGHGYTF. The DNA of the CDR3 is TGCGCCAGCAGCCAAGAGGGGCATGGCTACACCTTC.